One and the same sample provided the 8 T cell receptor beta chains below, sequenced in a study of T cell repertoires in cytomegalovirus infection. TCRdb reanalysed the reads using MiXCR and keeps one entry per CDR3 protein. The sample has approximately 310,000 distinct CDR3 sequences; more than 20% are singletons. No antigen is known for these receptors. The source material was cultured PBMCs, sampled from culture after CMV antigen stimulation. The origin of the receptors is a human donor in good health (CMV status not recorded). Some clones in this sample may be carry-over from other donors' samples.

The chain is built from TRBV28 and TRBJ2-5; D is undetermined. The CDR3 contains 12 residues. Germline CDR1 MDHEN, CDR2 SYDVKM. The V end was cut by 7 bases, the J end by 0 bases, with 6 bases between. CDR3 loop: CASNRYQETQYF. CDR3 DNA: TGTGCCAGCAACCGGTACCAAGAGACCCAGTACTTC.

V usage is TRBV20-1 and J usage is TRBJ1-1; 10 bases line up with TRBD1. The trim removed 3 bases at V and 5 bases at J, leaving 9 bases unmatched. The CDR3 is 15 residues long. Germline CDR1 and CDR2: DFQATT and SNEGSKA (reference sequence). CDR3 DNA sequence: TGCAGTGCTAGGGGCGTTCCGGGACAGGGGACTGAAGCTTTCTTT. Translated, it gives CSARGVPGQGTEAFF.

J is TRBJ2-5 and V is TRBV29-1; 10 bases fit TRBD2. CDR1 and CDR2 from the germline V gene are SQVTM and ANQGSEA. This CDR3 has 13 residues. With 7 bases clipped from V and 7 bases from J, the junction kept 9 bases outside the gene matches. CDR3: CSARAGGGLTQYF. The CDR3 DNA follows: TGCAGCGCCCGAGCGGGGGGGGGGTTGACCCAGTACTTC.

V usage is TRBV12-3 or TRBV12-4 and J usage is TRBJ2-6; perhaps TRBD1 as D (5 bases). The CDR3 is 17 amino acids. V was clipped by 1 base and J by 0 bases, with 10 bases between them. The CDR3 DNA reads as TGTGCCAGCAGTTTAGTTCAGACAGTCTCTGGGGCCAACGTCCTGACTTTC. Its protein is CASSLVQTVSGANVLTF.

The rearrangement joins TRBV6-1 to TRBJ2-3, with 7 bases that match TRBD2. In germline, CDR1 is MNHNS, CDR2 SASEGT. The CDR3 spans 13 residues. The ends lost 7 bases at V and 3 bases at J; junction bases unmatched: 4. The CDR3 sequence is CASKGLVTDTQYF. Written as DNA, the CDR3 is TGTGCCAGCAAAGGACTAGTTACAGATACGCAGTATTTT.

In its sample, this clonotype was seen many times. The chain couples TRBV7-2 to TRBJ2-2; the D is unclear. Trimming took off 5 bases at V and 7 bases at J, with 14 bases between the two ends. CDR3 length: 14 amino acids. Germline assignment: CDR1 SGHTA and CDR2 FQGNSA. This CDR3 reads CASSPRRDGGELFF. CDR3 DNA sequence: TGTGCCAGCAGCCCCAGACGCGACGGCGGGGAGCTGTTTTTT.

The table lists this clonotype with many counts. V and J are TRBV7-2 and TRBJ2-7; D is uncertain. The CDR3 totals 14 residues. CDR1 and CDR2 from the germline V gene are SGHTA and FQGNSA. Trimming cost V 0 bases and J 4 bases, with 10 bases left between them. DNA for the CDR3: TGTGCCAGCAGCTTAGCTCCAACACCTTACGAGCAGTACTTC. This gives the protein CASSLAPTPYEQYF. Based on the CDR3 plus reference TRBV7-2 and TRBJ2-7, the full variable domain is GAGVSQSPSNKVTEKGKDVELRCDPISGHTALYWYRQSLGQGLEFLIYFQGNSAPDKSGLPSDRFSAERTGGSVSTLTIQRTQQEDSAVYLCASSLAPTPYEQYFGPGTRLTVT.

This clonotype was found many times. The chain uses TRBV7-2 and TRBJ1-5, with D uncertain. The CDR3 sequence is 12 residues long. V was trimmed by 6 bases and J by 7 bases, leaving 10 bases between them. Germline assignment: CDR1 SGHTA and CDR2 FQGNSA. The CDR3 DNA follows: TGTGCCAGCAGTCCTCCGCTGCAGCCCCAGCATTTT. This translates into CASSPPLQPQHF. Based on the CDR3 plus reference TRBV7-2 and TRBJ1-5, the full variable domain is GAGVSQSPSNKVTEKGKDVELRCDPISGHTALYWYRQSLGQGLEFLIYFQGNSAPDKSGLPSDRFSAERTGGSVSTLTIQRTQQEDSAVYLCASSPPLQPQHFGDGTRLSIL.